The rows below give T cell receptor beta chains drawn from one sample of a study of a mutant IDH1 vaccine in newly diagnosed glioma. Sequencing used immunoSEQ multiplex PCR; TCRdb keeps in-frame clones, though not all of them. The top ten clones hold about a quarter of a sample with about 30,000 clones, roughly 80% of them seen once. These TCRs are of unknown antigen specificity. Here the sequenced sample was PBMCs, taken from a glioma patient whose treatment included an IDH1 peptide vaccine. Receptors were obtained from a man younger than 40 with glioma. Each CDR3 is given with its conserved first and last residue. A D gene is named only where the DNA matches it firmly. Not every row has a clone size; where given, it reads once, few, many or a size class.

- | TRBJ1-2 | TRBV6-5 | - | CASSYGRATYGYTF | TGTGCCAGCAGTTATGGACGGGCAACTTATGGCTACACCTTC
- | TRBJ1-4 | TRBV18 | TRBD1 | CASSGTGATNEKLFF | TGTGCCAGCTCCGGGACAGGGGCCACTAATGAAAAACTGTTTTTT
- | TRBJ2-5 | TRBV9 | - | CASSGFRGTETQYF | TGTGCCAGCAGCGGCTTCAGGGGCACGGAGACCCAGTACTTC
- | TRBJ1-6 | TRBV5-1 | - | CASSFSGAVSPLHF | TGCGCCAGCAGCTTCTCAGGGGCGGTTTCACCCCTCCACTTT
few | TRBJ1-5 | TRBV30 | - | CAWSRGAGNQPQHF | TGTGCCTGGAGTAGAGGGGCCGGCAATCAGCCCCAGCATTTT
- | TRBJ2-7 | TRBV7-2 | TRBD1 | CASSPGTEVTYEQYF | TGTGCCAGCAGCCCCGGGACAGAAGTTACCTACGAGCAGTACTTC
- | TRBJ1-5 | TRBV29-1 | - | CSVGDNDNQPQHF | TGCAGCGTTGGGGACAACGACAATCAGCCCCAGCATTTT
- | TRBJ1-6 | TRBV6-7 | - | CASSYSIPLWGSPLHF | TGTGCCAGCAGTTACTCGATTCCCCTATGGGGTTCACCCCTCCACTTT
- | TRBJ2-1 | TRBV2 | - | CASSQVGAKDNEQFF | TGTGCCAGCAGCCAAGTGGGGGCCAAGGACAATGAGCAGTTCTTC
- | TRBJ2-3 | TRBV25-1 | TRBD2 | CASSEYRLAGGTDTQYF | TGTGCCAGCAGTGAATATAGGCTAGCGGGGGGCACAGATACGCAGTATTTT
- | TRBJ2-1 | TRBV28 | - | CASSIPTAGEQFF | TGTGCCAGCAGTATCCCAACTGCAGGTGAGCAGTTCTTC
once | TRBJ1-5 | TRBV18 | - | CASSPSGGGQPQHF | TGTGCCAGCTCACCCTCAGGAGGAGGTCAGCCCCAGCATTTT
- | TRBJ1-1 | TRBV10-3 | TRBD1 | CAISRTGGTEAFF | TGTGCCATCAGCAGGACAGGGGGCACTGAAGCTTTCTTT
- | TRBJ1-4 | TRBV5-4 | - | CASSGSVATNEKLFF | TGTGCCAGCAGCGGATCGGTTGCAACTAATGAAAAACTGTTTTTT
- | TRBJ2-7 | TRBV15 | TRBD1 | CATSKDRDRGSYEQYF | TGTGCCACCAGTAAGGACCGGGACAGGGGCTCCTACGAGCAGTACTTC
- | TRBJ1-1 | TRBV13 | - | CASSLGRADAFF | TGTGCCAGCAGCTTAGGTAGGGCGGACGCTTTCTTT
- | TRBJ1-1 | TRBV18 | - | CASSPPNRANTEAFF | TGTGCCAGCTCACCACCAAATCGAGCGAACACTGAAGCTTTCTTT
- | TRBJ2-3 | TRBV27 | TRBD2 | CASRPGGVTDTQYF | TGTGCCAGCAGGCCGGGGGGGGTCACAGATACGCAGTATTTT
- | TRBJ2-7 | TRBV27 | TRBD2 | CASRGLAGGSSYEQYF | TGTGCCAGCAGGGGACTAGCGGGAGGGTCCTCCTACGAGCAGTACTTC
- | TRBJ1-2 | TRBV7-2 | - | CASSHAVDYGYTF | TGTGCCAGCAGCCATGCGGTTGACTATGGCTACACCTTC
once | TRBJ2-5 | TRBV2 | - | CASGRAGTRQETQYF | TGTGCCAGCGGCAGAGCCGGGACACGTCAAGAGACCCAGTACTTC
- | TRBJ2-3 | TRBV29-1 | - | CSVLWGLQGDTQYF | TGCAGCGTGTTATGGGGTCTCCAGGGAGATACGCAGTATTTT